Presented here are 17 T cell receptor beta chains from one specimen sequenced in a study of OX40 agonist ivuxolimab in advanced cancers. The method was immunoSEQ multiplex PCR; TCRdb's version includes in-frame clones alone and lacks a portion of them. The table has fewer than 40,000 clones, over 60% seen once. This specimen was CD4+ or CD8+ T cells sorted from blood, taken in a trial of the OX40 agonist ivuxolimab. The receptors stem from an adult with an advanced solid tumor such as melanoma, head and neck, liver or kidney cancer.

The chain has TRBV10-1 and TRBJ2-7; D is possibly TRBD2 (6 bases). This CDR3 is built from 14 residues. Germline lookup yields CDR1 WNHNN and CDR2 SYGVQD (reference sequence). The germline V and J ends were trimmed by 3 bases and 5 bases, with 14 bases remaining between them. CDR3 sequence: CASSDPFSSDEQYF. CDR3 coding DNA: TGCGCCAGCAGTGACCCGTTTTCTAGCGACGAGCAGTACTTC.

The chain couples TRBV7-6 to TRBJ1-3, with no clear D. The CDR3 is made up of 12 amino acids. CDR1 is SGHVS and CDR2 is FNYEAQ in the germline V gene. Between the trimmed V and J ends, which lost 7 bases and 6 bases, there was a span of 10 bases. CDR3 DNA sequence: TGTGCCAGCACCCCGCTCTCAAACACCATATATTTT. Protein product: CASTPLSNTIYF.

The CDR3 is CASIDNVYGYTF. The CDR3 DNA reads TGTGCCAGCATCGATAATGTCTATGGCTACACCTTC. The rearrangement links TRBV6-5 to TRBJ1-2; D remains ambiguous. This CDR3 spans 12 amino acids. Between the trimmed V and J ends, which lost 7 bases and 4 bases, there was a span of 10 bases. CDR1 and CDR2 (germline): MNHEY, SVGAGI.

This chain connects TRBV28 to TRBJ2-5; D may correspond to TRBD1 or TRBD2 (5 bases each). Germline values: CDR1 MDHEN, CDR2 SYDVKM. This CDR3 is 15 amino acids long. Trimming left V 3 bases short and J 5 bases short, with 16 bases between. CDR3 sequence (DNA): TGTGCCAGCAGTTTCCCTGGGACCTCGGCGGAGACCCAGTACTTC. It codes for CASSFPGTSAETQYF.

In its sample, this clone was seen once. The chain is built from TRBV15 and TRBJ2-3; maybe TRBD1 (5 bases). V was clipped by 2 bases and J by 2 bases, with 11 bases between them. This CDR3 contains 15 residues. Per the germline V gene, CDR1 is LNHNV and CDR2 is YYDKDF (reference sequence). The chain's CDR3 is CATSRQGYFTDTQYF. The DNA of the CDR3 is TGTGCCACCAGCAGACAGGGATACTTCACAGATACGCAGTATTTT.

This CDR3 is CASSESRSGVAKNIQYF. CDR3 nucleotide sequence: TGCGCCAGCAGTGAGTCTAGGAGCGGGGTAGCCAAAAACATTCAGTACTTC. The genes are TRBV10-2 and TRBJ2-4; TRBD2 agrees at 7 bases. Trimming took 0 bases from V and 0 from J; bases not matched to a gene: 5. The CDR3 is 17 amino acids. Germline CDR1 and CDR2: WSHSY and SAAADI.

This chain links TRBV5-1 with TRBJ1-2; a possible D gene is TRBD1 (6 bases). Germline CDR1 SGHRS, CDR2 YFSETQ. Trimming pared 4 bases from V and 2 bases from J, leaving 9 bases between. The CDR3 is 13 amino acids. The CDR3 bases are TGCGCCAGCAGCGTACAGGGAAACTATGGCTACACCTTC. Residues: CASSVQGNYGYTF.

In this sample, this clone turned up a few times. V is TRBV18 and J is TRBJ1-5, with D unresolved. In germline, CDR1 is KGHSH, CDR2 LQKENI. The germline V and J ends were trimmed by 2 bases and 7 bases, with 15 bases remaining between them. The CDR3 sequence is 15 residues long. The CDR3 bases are TGTGCCAGCTCACCAACAACCGGGTTTCGACAGCCCCAGCATTTT. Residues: CASSPTTGFRQPQHF.

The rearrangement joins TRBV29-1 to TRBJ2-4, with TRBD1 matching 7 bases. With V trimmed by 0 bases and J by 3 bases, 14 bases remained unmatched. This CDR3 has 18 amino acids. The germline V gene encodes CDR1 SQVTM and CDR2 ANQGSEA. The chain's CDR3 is CSVEDRTGAVLGKNIQYF. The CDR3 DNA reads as TGCAGCGTTGAAGATCGTACAGGGGCCGTCCTAGGCAAAAACATTCAGTACTTC.

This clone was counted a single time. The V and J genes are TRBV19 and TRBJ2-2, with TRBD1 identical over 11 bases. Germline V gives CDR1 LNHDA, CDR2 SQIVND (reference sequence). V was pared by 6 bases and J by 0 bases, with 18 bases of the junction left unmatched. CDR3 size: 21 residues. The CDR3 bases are TGTGCCAGTAGCCATACAGGGACAGGGGGATTTATGGGCCCGAACACCGGGGAGCTGTTTTTT. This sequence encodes CASSHTGTGGFMGPNTGELFF.

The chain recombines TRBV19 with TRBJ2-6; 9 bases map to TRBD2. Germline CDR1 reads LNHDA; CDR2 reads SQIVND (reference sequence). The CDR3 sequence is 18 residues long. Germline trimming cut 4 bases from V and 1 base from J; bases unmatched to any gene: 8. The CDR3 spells CASSKSASGTSGANVLTF. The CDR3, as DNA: TGTGCCAGTAGTAAAAGCGCTAGCGGGACATCTGGGGCCAACGTCCTGACTTTC.

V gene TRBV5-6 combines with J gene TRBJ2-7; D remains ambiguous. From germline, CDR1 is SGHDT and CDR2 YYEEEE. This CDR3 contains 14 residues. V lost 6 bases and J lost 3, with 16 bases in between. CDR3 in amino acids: CASTLWGNNYEQYF. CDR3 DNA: TGTGCCAGCACCCTGTGGGGAAATAACTACGAGCAGTACTTC.

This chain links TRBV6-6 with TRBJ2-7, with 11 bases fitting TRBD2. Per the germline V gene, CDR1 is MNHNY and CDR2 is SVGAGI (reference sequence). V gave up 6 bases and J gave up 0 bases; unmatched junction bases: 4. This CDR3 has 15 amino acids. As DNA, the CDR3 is TGTGCCAGCAGGCTAGCGGGGGGAAGCTCCTACGAGCAGTACTTC. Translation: CASRLAGGSSYEQYF.

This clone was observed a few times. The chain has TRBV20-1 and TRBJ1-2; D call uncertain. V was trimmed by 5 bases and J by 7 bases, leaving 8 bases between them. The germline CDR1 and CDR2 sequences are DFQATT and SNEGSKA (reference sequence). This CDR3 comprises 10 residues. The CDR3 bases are TGCAGTGCTCGGGCCTCTGGCTACACCTTC. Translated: CSARASGYTF.

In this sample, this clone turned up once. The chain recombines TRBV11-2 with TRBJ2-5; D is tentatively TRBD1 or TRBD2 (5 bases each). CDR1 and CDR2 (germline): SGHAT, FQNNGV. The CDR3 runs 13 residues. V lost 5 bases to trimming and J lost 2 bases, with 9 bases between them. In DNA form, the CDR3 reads TGTGCCAGCAGCGGGACGGGACAAGAGACCCAGTACTTC. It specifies CASSGTGQETQYF.

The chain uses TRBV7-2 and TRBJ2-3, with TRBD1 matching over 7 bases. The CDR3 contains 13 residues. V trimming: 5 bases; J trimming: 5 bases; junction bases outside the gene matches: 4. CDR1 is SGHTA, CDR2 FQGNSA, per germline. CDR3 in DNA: TGTGCCAGCAGCACAGGGGATTTAGATACGCAGTATTTT. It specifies CASSTGDLDTQYF.

The CDR3 sequence: CASSRGLAGAGNIQYF. The CDR3 DNA follows: TGTGCCAGCAGTCGCGGACTAGCGGGAGCGGGAAACATTCAGTACTTC. The gene calls are TRBV7-2 and TRBJ2-4, with 13 bases that match TRBD2. Germline V lookup: CDR1 SGHTA, CDR2 FQGNSA. The length of the CDR3 is 16 residues. V was clipped by 6 bases and J by 6 bases; unmatched bases: 8. The full variable domain, with the rest looked up from reference TRBV7-2 and TRBJ2-4, is GAGVSQSPSNKVTEKGKDVELRCDPISGHTALYWYRQSLGQGLEFLIYFQGNSAPDKSGLPSDRFSAERTGGSVSTLTIQRTQQEDSAVYLCASSRGLAGAGNIQYFGAGTRLSVL.